The rows below give T cell receptor beta chains drawn from one sample of a study of cytomegalovirus exposure and HLA in healthy donors. The assay was immunoSEQ multiplex PCR, and TCRdb's table has in-frame clones only and misses some. The sample has over 100,000 clones; 80% to 90% are singletons. The sample taken for sequencing was PBMCs. The receptors shown here come from a woman aged 18 to 35 in good health and CMV-seronegative. CDR3s include the opening cysteine and the closing phenylalanine or tryptophan. The order of the fields is J gene, V gene, clone size, D gene, CDR3 DNA, CDR3 protein. The D gene is left open where the match is weak. The size field is filled for only some rows; it gives once, few, many or a size class.

TRBJ2-7 TRBV5-1 - - TGCGCCAGCAGCGCGACCGGGGGTACCTACGAGCAGTACTTC CASSATGGTYEQYF
TRBJ2-3 TRBV2 - TRBD2 TGTGCCAGCAGTGGACTAGCGGGGCTCACAGATACGCAGTATTTT CASSGLAGLTDTQYF
TRBJ2-1 TRBV19 - - TGTGCCAGTAGTACCCGGACGGCGGGCGAGCAGTTCTTC CASSTRTAGEQFF
TRBJ2-2 TRBV11-2 - - TGTGCCAGCAGCTTTTCCCCAGGTGGGAACACCGGGGAGCTGTTTTTT CASSFSPGGNTGELFF
TRBJ1-1 TRBV10-2 - - TGCGCCAGCAGTGGCGGGGCGGGGGCGAACACTGAAGCTTTCTTT CASSGGAGANTEAFF
TRBJ2-7 TRBV4-2 once - TGTGCCAGCAGCCTTCGGGTTTTGGGAGGCGAGCAGTACTTC CASSLRVLGGEQYF
TRBJ1-3 TRBV27 - - TGTGCCAGCAGTTCTCTTAGACAAGGAAACACCATATATTTT CASSSLRQGNTIYF
TRBJ2-1 TRBV9 - - TGTGCCAGCAGCGTAGGAGGGATAAGCTCCTACAATGAGCAGTTCTTC CASSVGGISSYNEQFF
TRBJ2-7 TRBV6-5 - - TGTGCCAGCAGTTATAACCGCCCCGGCTCCTACGAGCAGTACTTC CASSYNRPGSYEQYF
TRBJ2-7 TRBV27 once - TGTGCCAGCAGGCCGATCGGTAGCTCCTACGAGCAGTACTTC CASRPIGSSYEQYF
TRBJ1-5 TRBV6-1 - TRBD1 TGTGCCAGCAGTATTACAGGGGACCAGCCCCAGCATTTT CASSITGDQPQHF
TRBJ1-1 TRBV7-2 - - TGTGCCAGCAGCTTACGCCCGGGGATGAACACTGAAGCTTTCTTT CASSLRPGMNTEAFF
TRBJ2-3 TRBV18 - TRBD2 TGTGCCAGCTCACCATCAGTCGCTAGCGGGGAGGATAAAGATACGCAGTATTTT CASSPSVASGEDKDTQYF
TRBJ1-5 TRBV2 - TRBD1 TGTGCCAGCAGGGACAGGGGCGGCAATCAGCCCCAGCATTTT CASRDRGGNQPQHF
TRBJ2-5 TRBV29-1 - - TGCAGCGTTGAAGATCTGGGGGGAGACTGGGGACAAGAGACCCAGTACTTC CSVEDLGGDWGQETQYF
TRBJ1-2 TRBV5-8 - - TGTGCCAGCAGCTTGGTGGGACTATTTGGGGATGGAAAGTTCTCTGGCTACACCTTC CASSLVGLFGDGKFSGYTF
TRBJ1-4 TRBV19 once TRBD1 TGTGCCAGTAGCGCAGGGGGCGAAAAACTGTTTTTT CASSAGGEKLFF
TRBJ1-5 TRBV12-5 few TRBD1 TGTGCTAGTGGTGAGGACAGGGTCGGTCAGCCCCAGCATTTT CASGEDRVGQPQHF
TRBJ2-1 TRBV18 - TRBD2 TGTGCCAGCTCACCACCTAGCGGGGGACCCAATGAGCAGTTCTTC CASSPPSGGPNEQFF